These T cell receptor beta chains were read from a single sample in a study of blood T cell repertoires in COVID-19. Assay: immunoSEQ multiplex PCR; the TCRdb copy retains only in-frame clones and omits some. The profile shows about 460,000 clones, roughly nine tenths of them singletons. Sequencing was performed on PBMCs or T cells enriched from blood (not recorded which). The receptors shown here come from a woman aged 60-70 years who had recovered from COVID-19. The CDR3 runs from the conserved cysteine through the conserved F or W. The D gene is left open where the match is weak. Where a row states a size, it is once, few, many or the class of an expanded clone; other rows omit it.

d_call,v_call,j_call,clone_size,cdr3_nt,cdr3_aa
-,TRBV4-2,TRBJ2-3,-,TGTGCCAGCAGCCCCCGGGGGAGAGGGGGGGCCCCAGATACGCAGTATTTT,CASSPRGRGGAPDTQYF
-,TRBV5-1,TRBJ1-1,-,TGCGCCAGCGGCGATCAGGGGGAAGCTTTCTTT,CASGDQGEAFF
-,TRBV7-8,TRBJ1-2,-,TGTGCCAGCAGCCTCACCGGGATTAACTATGGCTACACCTTC,CASSLTGINYGYTF
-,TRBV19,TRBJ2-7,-,TGTGCCAGCTCCCCCGGGATCTACTACGAGCAGTACTTC,CASSPGIYYEQYF
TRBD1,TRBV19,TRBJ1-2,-,TGTGCCAGTAGTATCAGGACAGGGTCGGTTGCCTATGGCTACACCTTC,CASSIRTGSVAYGYTF
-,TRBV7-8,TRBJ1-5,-,TGTGCCAGCAGCCTTGGGGGGGGAGGGCAGCCCCAGCATTTT,CASSLGGGGQPQHF
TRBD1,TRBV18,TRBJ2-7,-,TGTGCCAGCTCAAAATCCGGGACAGCTTCCTACGAGCAGTACTTC,CASSKSGTASYEQYF
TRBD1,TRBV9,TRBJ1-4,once,TGTGCCAGCAGCCCCCGCGGGGACAGGGGGCTTGAAAAACTGTTTTTT,CASSPRGDRGLEKLFF
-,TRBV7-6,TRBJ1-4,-,TGTGCCAGCAGAGGGCACTCGGGGGAGAAAGGTGAAAAACTGTTTTTT,CASRGHSGEKGEKLFF
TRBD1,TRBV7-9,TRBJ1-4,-,TGTGCCAGCAGCCCACAGGGGGCTACTAATGAAAAACTGTTTTTT,CASSPQGATNEKLFF
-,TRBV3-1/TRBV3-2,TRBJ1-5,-,TGTGCCAGCAGCCAAGGAGGACAGCCCCAGCATTTT,CASSQGGQPQHF
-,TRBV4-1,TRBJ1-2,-,TGCGCCAGCAGCCCTGCTCCAGGGGTTAACTATGGCTACACCTTC,CASSPAPGVNYGYTF
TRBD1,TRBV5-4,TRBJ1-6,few,TGTGCCAGCAGCCCCCCAGGGGGCGGTTCACCCCTCCACTTT,CASSPPGGGSPLHF
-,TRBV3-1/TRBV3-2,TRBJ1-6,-,TGTGCCAGCAGTCCCCATACCATGACTATCCGGGATTCACCCCTCCACTTT,CASSPHTMTIRDSPLHF
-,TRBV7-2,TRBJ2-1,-,TGTGCCAGCAGCTTAGTACGGGAAGGCGAGCAGTTCTTC,CASSLVREGEQFF
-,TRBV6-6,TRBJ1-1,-,TGTGCCAGCACCCCCCCGGAGGGTATGGCTTTCTTT,CASTPPEGMAFF
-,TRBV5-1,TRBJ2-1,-,TGCGCCAGCAGCTTCGGGGATGTGGTTAATGAGCAGTTCTTC,CASSFGDVVNEQFF
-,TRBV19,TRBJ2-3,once,TGTGCCAGTAGTATAAGGATTGGAGTGCAGTATTTT,CASSIRIGVQYF
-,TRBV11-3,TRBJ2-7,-,TGTGCCAGCAGCCCTCTACAGGGTCTTTCCCCCTACGAGCAGTACTTC,CASSPLQGLSPYEQYF